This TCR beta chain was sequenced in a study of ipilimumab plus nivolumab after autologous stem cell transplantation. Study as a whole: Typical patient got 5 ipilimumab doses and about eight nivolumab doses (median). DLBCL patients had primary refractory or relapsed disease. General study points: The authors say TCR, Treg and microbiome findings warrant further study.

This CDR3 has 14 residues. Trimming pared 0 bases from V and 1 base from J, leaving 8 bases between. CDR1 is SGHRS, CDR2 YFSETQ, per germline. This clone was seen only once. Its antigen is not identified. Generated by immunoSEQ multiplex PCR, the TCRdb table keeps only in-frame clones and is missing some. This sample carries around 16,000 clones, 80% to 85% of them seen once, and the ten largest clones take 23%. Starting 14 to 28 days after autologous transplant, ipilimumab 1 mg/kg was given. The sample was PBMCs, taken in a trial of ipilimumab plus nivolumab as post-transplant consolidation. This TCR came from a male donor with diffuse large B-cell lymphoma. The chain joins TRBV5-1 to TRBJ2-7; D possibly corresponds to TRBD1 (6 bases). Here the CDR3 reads CASSLGGRSYEQYF. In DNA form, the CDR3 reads TGCGCCAGCAGCTTGGGGGGGCGATCCTACGAGCAGTACTTC.